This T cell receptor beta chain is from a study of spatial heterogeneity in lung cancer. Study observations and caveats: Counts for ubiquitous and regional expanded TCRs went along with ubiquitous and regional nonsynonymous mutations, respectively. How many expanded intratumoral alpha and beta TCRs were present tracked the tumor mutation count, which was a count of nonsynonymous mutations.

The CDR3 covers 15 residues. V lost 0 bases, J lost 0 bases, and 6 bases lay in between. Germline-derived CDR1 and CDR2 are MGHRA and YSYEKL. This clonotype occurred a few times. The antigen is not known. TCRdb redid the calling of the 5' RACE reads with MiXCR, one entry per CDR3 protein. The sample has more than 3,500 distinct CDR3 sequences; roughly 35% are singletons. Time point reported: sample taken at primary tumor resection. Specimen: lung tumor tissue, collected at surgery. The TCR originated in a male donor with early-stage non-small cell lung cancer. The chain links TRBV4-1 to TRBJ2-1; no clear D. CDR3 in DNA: TGCGCCAGCAGCCAAGAAGCGTACTCCTACAATGAGCAGTTCTTC. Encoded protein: CASSQEAYSYNEQFF.